A single sample is the source of the 8 T cell receptor beta chains below, sequenced in a study of cytomegalovirus exposure and HLA in healthy donors. In the PCR, 60 Vbeta and 13 Jbeta primers were used. This table comes from immunoSEQ multiplex PCR, and its TCRdb copy is limited to in-frame clones, with some not included. Found here are 120,000 or so clones, 70% to 80% of them singletons; the top ten hold 15% to 20%. The material sequenced was PBMCs. These receptors all stem from a man between 50 and 59 years old in good health and CMV-seropositive.

In this sample, this clone turned up a few times. This chain links TRBV11-3 with TRBJ1-6; no firm D call. In germline, CDR1 is SGHNT, CDR2 YENEEA. Trimming left V 3 bases short and J 9 bases short, with 15 bases between. The CDR3 is made up of 15 amino acids. CDR3 protein: CASSFGTIGSSPLHF. DNA of the CDR3: TGTGCCAGCAGCTTTGGTACTATAGGGAGTTCACCCCTCCACTTT.

The genes are TRBV4-1 and TRBJ1-5; TRBD1 is a possible D gene (6 bases). V shed 0 bases and J shed 6 bases, with 18 bases lying between them. The CDR3 is 17 residues long. Germline V lookup: CDR1 MGHRA, CDR2 YSYEKL. The CDR3 DNA sequence: TGCGCCAGCAGCCAAGATAAATCCCCCAGGGGTATTCAGCCCCAGCATTTT. This sequence encodes CASSQDKSPRGIQPQHF.

The chain couples TRBV2 to TRBJ2-3; 11 bases map to TRBD2. This CDR3 has 16 residues. With 4 bases clipped from V and 0 bases from J, the junction kept 3 bases outside the gene matches. Germline V CDR1 and CDR2: SNHLY, FYNNEI. CDR3 sequence: CASSGRLAGSTDTQYF. The CDR3 nucleotides read TGTGCCAGCAGTGGGAGACTAGCGGGGAGCACAGATACGCAGTATTTT.

The rearrangement links TRBV9 to TRBJ2-7; D perhaps matches TRBD1 (6 bases). The germline gives CDR1 SGDLS, CDR2 YYNGEE. The CDR3 spans 13 residues. Trimming stripped 3 bases from V and 3 bases from J, with 10 bases between. CDR3 region: CASSAPDSYEQYF. The CDR3 DNA sequence: TGTGCCAGCAGCGCCCCGGACAGCTACGAGCAGTACTTC. The full variable domain, in which reference TRBV9 and TRBJ2-7 provide the parts outside the CDR3, is DSGVTQTPKHLITATGQRVTLRCSPRSGDLSVYWYQQSLDQGLQFLIQYYNGEERAKGNILERFSAQQFPDLHSELNLSSLELGDSALYFCASSAPDSYEQYFGPGTRLTVT.

This clone has only a few counts. This chain uses TRBV19 with TRBJ2-1, with a weak D call TRBD2 (7 bases). CDR3 length: 17 residues. The V and J ends lost 3 bases and 1 base respectively, with 16 bases between them. Germline V gene sequence: CDR1 LNHDA, CDR2 SQIVND (reference sequence). The CDR3 region is CASSILGGERSYNEQFF. CDR3 sequence (DNA): TGTGCCAGTAGTATTCTAGGGGGGGAGAGGTCCTACAATGAGCAGTTCTTC.

Notes on this clone: The sample holds other DNA sequences that translate to the same CDR3. V usage is TRBV7-9 and J usage is TRBJ1-1, with D tentatively TRBD1 (5 bases). Trimming left V 5 bases short and J 4 bases short, with 11 bases between. Germline lookup yields CDR1 SEHNR and CDR2 FQNEAQ (reference sequence). The CDR3 length is 13 residues. The CDR3 reads CASSRQGPTEAFF. The CDR3 region has the DNA TGTGCCAGCAGCAGGCAGGGTCCCACTGAAGCTTTCTTT. The variable domain in full, completed from reference TRBV7-9 and TRBJ1-1, reads DTGVSQNPRHKITKRGQNVTFRCDPISEHNRLYWYRQTLGQGPEFLTYFQNEAQLEKSRLLSDRFSAERPKGSFSTLEIQRTEQGDSAMYLCASSRQGPTEAFFGQGTRLTVV.

CDR3 DNA sequence: TGCGCCAGCAGTGACGGGGTCCCAGGGGGCCTATACGAGCAGTACTTC. Its protein product is CASSDGVPGGLYEQYF. The chain links TRBV10-1 to TRBJ2-7, with 8 bases aligning to TRBD1. The CDR3 sequence is 16 residues long. Germline V gene sequence: CDR1 WNHNN, CDR2 SYGVQD (reference sequence). The V gene end was trimmed by 3 bases and the J gene end by 4 bases; junction bases not matched to a gene: 11.

The table lists this clone with a count of one. This CDR3 reads CASSLNSRGSSYEQYF. As DNA, the CDR3 is TGTGCCAGCAGCTTAAATTCGCGGGGAAGCTCCTACGAGCAGTACTTC. The rearrangement links TRBV11-3 to TRBJ2-7; D may be TRBD2 (6 bases). V lost 2 bases, J lost 0 bases, and 14 bases lay in between. This CDR3 region has 16 residues. The germline CDR1 and CDR2 sequences are SGHNT and YENEEA.